This T cell receptor (beta chain) was found in a study of blood T cells in healthy people across ages. Then a second PCR, running about 7 to 11 cycles, was carried out with a sample-barcoded 5' primer and a J-beta primer mix. TCRdb used MiXCR to reprocess the 5' RACE reads, holding one entry per CDR3 protein. The sample yields about 750,000 distinct CDR3 sequences, about 55% seen once. The receptor's source is an elderly man in good health. Sequencing was performed on blood.

Written as DNA, the CDR3 is TGTGCCAGCAGCCAAGCGGGACTAGCGGAATACGAGCAGTACTTC. It is translated as CASSQAGLAEYEQYF. The rearrangement links TRBV4-2 to TRBJ2-7; 11 nucleotides line up with TRBD2. The V gene end was trimmed by 1 base and the J gene end by 4 bases; junction bases not matched to a gene: 3. The CDR3 runs 15 residues. Germline CDR1 is LGHNA and CDR2 is YNFKEQ.